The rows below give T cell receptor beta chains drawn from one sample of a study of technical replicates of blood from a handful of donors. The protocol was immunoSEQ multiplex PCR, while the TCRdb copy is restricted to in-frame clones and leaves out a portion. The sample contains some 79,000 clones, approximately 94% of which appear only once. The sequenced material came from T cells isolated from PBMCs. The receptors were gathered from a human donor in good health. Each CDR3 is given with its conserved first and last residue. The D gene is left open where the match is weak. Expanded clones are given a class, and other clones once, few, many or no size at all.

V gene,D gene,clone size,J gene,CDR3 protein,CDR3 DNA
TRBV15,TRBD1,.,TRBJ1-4,CATSRDDFRGLFF,TGTGCCACCAGCAGAGATGATTTCAGGGGGCTGTTTTTT
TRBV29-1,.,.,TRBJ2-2,CSVEEIADNTGELFF,TGCAGCGTTGAAGAAATAGCGGATAACACCGGGGAGCTGTTTTTT
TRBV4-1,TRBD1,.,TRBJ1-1,CASSARQGVEAFF,TGCGCCAGCAGCGCGCGACAGGGCGTTGAAGCTTTCTTT
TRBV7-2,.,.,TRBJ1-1,CASSLKDSANTEAFF,TGTGCCAGCAGTTTAAAAGACAGCGCGAACACTGAAGCTTTCTTT
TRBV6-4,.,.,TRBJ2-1,CASSVEDWRDEQFF,TGTGCCAGCAGTGTTGAGGACTGGCGGGATGAGCAGTTCTTC
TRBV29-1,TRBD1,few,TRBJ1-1,CSVIPGQRVEAFF,TGCAGCGTCATCCCGGGACAGCGGGTTGAAGCTTTCTTT
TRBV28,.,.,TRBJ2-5,CASSSSMDSETQYF,TGTGCCAGCAGTTCCTCAATGGACAGCGAGACCCAGTACTTC
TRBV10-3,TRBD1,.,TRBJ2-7,CAISYPGTDEQYF,TGTGCCATCAGTTACCCCGGGACAGACGAGCAGTACTTC
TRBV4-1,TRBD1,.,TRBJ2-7,CASSQDRTGFREQYF,TGCGCCAGCAGCCAAGATAGGACAGGGTTCCGCGAGCAGTACTTC
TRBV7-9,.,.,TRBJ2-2,CASSRFSVNTGELFF,TGTGCCAGCAGCCGCTTTTCGGTTAACACCGGGGAGCTGTTTTTT
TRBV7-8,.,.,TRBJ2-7,CASSFNSRGEQYF,TGTGCCAGCAGCTTTAATTCGCGCGGCGAGCAGTACTTC
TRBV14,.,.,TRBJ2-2,CASSQDINTGELFF,TGTGCCAGCAGCCAAGACATCAACACCGGGGAGCTGTTTTTT
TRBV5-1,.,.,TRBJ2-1,CASSSSGKVNEQFF,TGCGCCAGCAGTAGTAGCGGCAAAGTCAATGAGCAGTTCTTC
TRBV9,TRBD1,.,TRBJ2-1,CASGDSYNEQFF,TGTGCCAGTGGGGACAGTTACAATGAGCAGTTCTTC
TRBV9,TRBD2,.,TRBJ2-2,CASSPSGGALTGELFF,TGTGCCAGCAGCCCCAGCGGGGGGGCATTAACCGGGGAGCTGTTTTTT
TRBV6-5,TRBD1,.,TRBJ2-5,CASSLPGQVGTQYF,TGTGCCAGCAGTCTTCCCGGACAGGTGGGGACCCAGTACTTC
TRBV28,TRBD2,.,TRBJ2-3,CASRNGLAGNYADTQYF,TGTGCCAGCAGGAATGGACTAGCGGGGAATTACGCAGATACGCAGTATTTT
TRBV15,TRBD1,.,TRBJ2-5,CATSESSDRQETQYF,TGTGCCACCAGCGAATCCTCGGACAGGCAAGAGACCCAGTACTTC
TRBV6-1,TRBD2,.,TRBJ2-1,CASSEGGLVNEQFF,TGTGCCAGCAGTGAAGGTGGACTAGTGAATGAGCAGTTCTTC
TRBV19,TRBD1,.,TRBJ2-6,CASSRQGSGANVLTF,TGTGCCAGTAGTAGACAGGGCTCTGGGGCCAACGTCCTGACTTTC
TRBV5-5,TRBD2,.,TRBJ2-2,CASSLDLAGVSGELFF,TGTGCCAGCAGCTTGGATCTAGCGGGAGTTTCGGGGGAGCTGTTTTTT
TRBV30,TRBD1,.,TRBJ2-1,CAWSPPGDRGINNEQFF,TGTGCCTGGAGTCCCCCGGGGGACAGGGGGATAAACAATGAGCAGTTCTTC
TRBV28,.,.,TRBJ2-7,CASSSPPSSYEQYF,TGTGCCAGCAGCTCCCCCCCGAGCTCCTACGAGCAGTACTTC
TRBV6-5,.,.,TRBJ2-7,CASSTGWGDTEQYF,TGTGCCAGCAGCACGGGGTGGGGGGATACGGAGCAGTACTTC
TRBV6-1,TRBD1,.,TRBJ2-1,CASSEITRGWNEQFF,TGTGCCAGCAGTGAAATTACCAGGGGGTGGAATGAGCAGTTCTTC
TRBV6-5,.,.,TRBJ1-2,CASSYSTGGLGGYTF,TGTGCCAGCAGTTACTCGACCGGAGGACTGGGAGGCTACACCTTC
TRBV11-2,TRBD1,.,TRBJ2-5,CASSLGTGPHEETQYF,TGTGCCAGCAGCTTGGGGACAGGACCCCACGAAGAGACCCAGTACTTC
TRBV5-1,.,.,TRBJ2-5,CASSQGKETQYF,TGCGCCAGCAGCCAGGGGAAGGAGACCCAGTACTTC
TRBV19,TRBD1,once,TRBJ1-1,CASISRQGGYTEAFF,TGTGCCAGTATCTCACGACAGGGCGGGTATACTGAAGCTTTCTTT
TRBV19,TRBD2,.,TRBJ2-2,CASSGTGLAGGQNTGELFF,TGTGCCAGTAGTGGTACGGGACTAGCGGGAGGACAGAACACCGGGGAGCTGTTTTTT
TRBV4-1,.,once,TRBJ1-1,CASSQPAGEAFF,TGCGCCAGCAGCCAACCAGCAGGGGAAGCTTTCTTT
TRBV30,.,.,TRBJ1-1,CAWRELGGGLGTEAFF,TGTGCCTGGAGGGAATTAGGGGGGGGCTTGGGCACTGAAGCTTTCTTT
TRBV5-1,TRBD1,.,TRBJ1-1,CASSPDRGEAFF,TGCGCCAGCAGCCCGGACAGGGGAGAAGCTTTCTTT
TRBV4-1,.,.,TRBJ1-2,CASSLSLTGNYGYTF,TGCGCCAGCAGCCTCTCCTTAACAGGGAACTATGGCTACACCTTC
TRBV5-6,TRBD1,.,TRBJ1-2,CASSLEGGAGYGYTF,TGTGCCAGCAGCTTAGAAGGGGGCGCGGGATATGGCTACACCTTC
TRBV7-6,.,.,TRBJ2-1,CASSFRSSTNEQFF,TGTGCCAGCAGCTTTAGATCATCTACCAATGAGCAGTTCTTC
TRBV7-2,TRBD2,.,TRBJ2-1,CASSPTSGRNNEQFF,TGTGCCAGCAGCCCGACTAGCGGGAGAAACAATGAGCAGTTCTTC
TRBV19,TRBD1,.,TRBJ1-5,CASSIGKGQFNQPQHF,TGTGCCAGTAGTATTGGTAAGGGACAGTTCAATCAGCCCCAGCATTTT
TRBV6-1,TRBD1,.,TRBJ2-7,CASSGRDREFEQYF,TGTGCCAGCAGTGGCCGGGACAGGGAATTCGAGCAGTACTTC
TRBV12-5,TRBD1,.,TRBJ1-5,CASGLVLGQGNQPQHF,TGTGCTAGTGGTTTGGTACTAGGACAGGGCAATCAGCCCCAGCATTTT
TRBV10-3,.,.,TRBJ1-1,CAISEESLMNTEAFF,TGTGCCATCAGTGAGGAGTCCCTAATGAACACTGAAGCTTTCTTT
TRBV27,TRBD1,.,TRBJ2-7,CASSVLSTGSYEQYF,TGTGCCAGCAGTGTTTTATCGACAGGGAGCTACGAGCAGTACTTC
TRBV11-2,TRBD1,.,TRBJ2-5,CASSSLDRGSETQYF,TGTGCCAGCAGCTCCCTCGACAGGGGATCAGAGACCCAGTACTTC
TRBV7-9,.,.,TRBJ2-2,CASSLPRGTGELFF,TGTGCCAGCAGCTTACCGCGGGGCACCGGGGAGCTGTTTTTT
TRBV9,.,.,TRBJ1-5,CASSARGNFNQPQHF,TGTGCCAGCAGCGCCCGCGGAAACTTCAATCAGCCCCAGCATTTT
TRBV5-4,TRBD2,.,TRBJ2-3,CASKIAGGPPDTQYF,TGTGCCAGTAAAATAGCGGGAGGGCCCCCAGATACGCAGTATTTT
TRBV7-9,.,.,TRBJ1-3,CASSLPSGNTIYF,TGTGCCAGCAGCTTACCTTCCGGAAACACCATATATTTT
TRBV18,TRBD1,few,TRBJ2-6,CASSPRGPRSGANVLTF,TGTGCCAGCTCACCAAGGGGGCCCCGCTCTGGGGCCAACGTCCTGACTTTC
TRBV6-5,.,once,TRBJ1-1,CASSYRSGFGAFF,TGTGCCAGCAGTTACCGGTCAGGGTTCGGAGCTTTCTTT
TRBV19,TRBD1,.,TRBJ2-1,CASSRDRGSYNEQFF,TGTGCCAGTAGTAGGGACAGGGGATCCTACAATGAGCAGTTCTTC